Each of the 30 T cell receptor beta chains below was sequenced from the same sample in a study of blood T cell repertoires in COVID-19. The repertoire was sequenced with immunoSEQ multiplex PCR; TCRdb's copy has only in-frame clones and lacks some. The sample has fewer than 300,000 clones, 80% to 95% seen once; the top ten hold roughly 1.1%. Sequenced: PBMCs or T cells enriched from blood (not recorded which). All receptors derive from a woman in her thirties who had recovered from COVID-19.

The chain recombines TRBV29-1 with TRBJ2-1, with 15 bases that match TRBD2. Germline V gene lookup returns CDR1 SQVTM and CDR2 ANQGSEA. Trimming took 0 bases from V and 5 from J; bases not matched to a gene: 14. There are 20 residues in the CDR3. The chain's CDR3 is CSVEDVLGLAGGGNNNEQFF. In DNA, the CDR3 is TGCAGCGTTGAAGATGTTTTGGGACTAGCGGGAGGAGGCAATAACAATGAGCAGTTCTTC.

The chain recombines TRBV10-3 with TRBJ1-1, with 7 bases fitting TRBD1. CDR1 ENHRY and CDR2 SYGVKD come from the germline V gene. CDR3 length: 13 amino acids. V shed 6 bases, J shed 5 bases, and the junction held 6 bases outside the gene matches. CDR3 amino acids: CAISLTGTTEAFF. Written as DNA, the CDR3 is TGTGCCATCAGCTTGACAGGGACGACTGAAGCTTTCTTT.

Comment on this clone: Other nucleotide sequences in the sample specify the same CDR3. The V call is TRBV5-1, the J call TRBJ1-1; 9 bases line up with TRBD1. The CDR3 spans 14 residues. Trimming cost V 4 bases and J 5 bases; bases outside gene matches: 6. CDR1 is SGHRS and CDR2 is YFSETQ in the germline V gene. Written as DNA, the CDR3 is TGCGCCAGCAGCCGCGACAGGGGGAATACTGAAGCTTTCTTT. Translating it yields CASSRDRGNTEAFF.

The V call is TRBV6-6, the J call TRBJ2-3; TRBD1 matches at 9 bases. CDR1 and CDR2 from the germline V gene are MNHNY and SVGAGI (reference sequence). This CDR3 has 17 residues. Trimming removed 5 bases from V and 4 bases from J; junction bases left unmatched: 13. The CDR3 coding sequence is TGTGCCAGCAGTCCACCGAGAGGGACAGGGTACTCAGATACGCAGTATTTT. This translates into CASSPPRGTGYSDTQYF.

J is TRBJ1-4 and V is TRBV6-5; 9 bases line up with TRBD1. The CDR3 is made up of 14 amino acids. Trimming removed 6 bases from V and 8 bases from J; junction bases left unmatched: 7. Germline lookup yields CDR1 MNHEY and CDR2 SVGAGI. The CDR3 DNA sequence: TGTGCCAGCAGCCCGGACAGGGGTGGAGAAAAACTGTTTTTT. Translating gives CASSPDRGGEKLFF.

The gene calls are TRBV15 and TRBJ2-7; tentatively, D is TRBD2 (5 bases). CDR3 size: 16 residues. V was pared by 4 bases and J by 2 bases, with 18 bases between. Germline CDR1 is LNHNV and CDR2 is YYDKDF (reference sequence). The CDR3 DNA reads TGTGCCACCAGCACCCTTTTAGGGAGTGCCGCCTACGAGCAGTACTTC. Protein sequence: CATSTLLGSAAYEQYF.

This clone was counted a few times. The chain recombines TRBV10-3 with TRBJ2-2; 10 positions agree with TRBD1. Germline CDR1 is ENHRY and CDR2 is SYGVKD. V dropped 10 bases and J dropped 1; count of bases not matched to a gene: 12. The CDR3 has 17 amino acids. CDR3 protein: CATKTGQGMGNTGELFF. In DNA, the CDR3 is TGTGCCACCAAAACGGGACAGGGGATGGGGAACACCGGGGAGCTGTTTTTT.

The CDR3 reads CASSLGTGTLSTEAFF. As DNA, the CDR3 is TGTGCCAGCAGTTTAGGGACAGGGACCCTTAGCACTGAAGCTTTCTTT. This rearrangement joins TRBV28 to TRBJ1-1; 9 bases map to TRBD1. Germline V gives CDR1 MDHEN, CDR2 SYDVKM. The ends lost 2 bases at V and 4 bases at J; junction bases unmatched: 8. The CDR3 totals 16 residues.

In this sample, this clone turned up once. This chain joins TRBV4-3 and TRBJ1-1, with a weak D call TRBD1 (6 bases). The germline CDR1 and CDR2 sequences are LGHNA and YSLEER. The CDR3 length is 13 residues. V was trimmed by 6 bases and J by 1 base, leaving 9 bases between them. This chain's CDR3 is CASSNRENTEAFF. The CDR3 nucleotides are TGCGCCAGCAGTAACAGGGAGAACACTGAAGCTTTCTTT.

The CDR3 protein is CASSLRTSGLYEQYF. The CDR3 DNA is TGTGCCAGCAGCTTGAGGACTAGCGGACTCTACGAGCAGTACTTC. The V gene is TRBV7-6, the J gene TRBJ2-7, with 10 bases fitting TRBD2. Per germline, CDR1 SGHVS and CDR2 FNYEAQ. V dropped 3 bases and J dropped 3; count of bases not matched to a gene: 5. CDR3 length: 15 amino acids.

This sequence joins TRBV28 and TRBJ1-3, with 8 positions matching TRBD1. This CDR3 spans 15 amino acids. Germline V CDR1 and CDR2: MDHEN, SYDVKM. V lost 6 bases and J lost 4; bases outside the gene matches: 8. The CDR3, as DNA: TGTGCCAGCAGGGCTCAGGGGGCTAAAGGAAACACCATATATTTT. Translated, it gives CASRAQGAKGNTIYF.

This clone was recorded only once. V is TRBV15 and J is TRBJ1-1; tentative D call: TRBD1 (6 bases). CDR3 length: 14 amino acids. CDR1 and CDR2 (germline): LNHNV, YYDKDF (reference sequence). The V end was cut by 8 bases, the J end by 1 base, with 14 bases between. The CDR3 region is CATGAGAANTEAFF. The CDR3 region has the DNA TGTGCCACCGGGGCAGGGGCAGCGAACACTGAAGCTTTCTTT.

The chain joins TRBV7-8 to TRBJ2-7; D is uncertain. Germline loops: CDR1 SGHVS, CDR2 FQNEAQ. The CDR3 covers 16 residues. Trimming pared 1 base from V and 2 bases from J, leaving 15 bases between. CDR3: CASSLEASTLAYEQYF. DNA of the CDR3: TGTGCCAGCAGCTTAGAGGCTAGTACGTTGGCCTACGAGCAGTACTTC.

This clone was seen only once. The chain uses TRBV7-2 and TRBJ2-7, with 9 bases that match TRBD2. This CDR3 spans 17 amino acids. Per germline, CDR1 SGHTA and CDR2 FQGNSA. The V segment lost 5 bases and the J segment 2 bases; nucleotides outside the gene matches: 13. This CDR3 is CASSPWSGTSRAYEQYF. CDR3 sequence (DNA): TGTGCCAGCAGCCCCTGGTCCGGGACTAGCCGAGCCTACGAGCAGTACTTC.

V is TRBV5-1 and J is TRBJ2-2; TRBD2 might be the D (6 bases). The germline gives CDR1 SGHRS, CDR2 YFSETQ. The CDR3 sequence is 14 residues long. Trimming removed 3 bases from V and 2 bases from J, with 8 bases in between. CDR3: CASSSGLNTGELFF. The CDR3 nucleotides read TGCGCCAGCAGCTCGGGACTTAACACCGGGGAGCTGTTTTTT.

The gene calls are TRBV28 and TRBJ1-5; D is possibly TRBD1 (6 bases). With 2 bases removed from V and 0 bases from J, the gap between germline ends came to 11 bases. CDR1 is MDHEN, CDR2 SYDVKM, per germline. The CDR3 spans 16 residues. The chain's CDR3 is CASSLRGARSNQPQHF. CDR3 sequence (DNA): TGTGCCAGCAGTTTACGGGGGGCCCGTAGCAATCAGCCCCAGCATTTT.

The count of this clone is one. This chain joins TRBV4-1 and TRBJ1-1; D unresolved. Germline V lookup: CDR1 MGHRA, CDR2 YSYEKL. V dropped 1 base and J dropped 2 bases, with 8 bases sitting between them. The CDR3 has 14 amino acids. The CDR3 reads CASSQVRDNTEAFF. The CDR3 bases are TGCGCCAGCAGCCAAGTTCGGGATAACACTGAAGCTTTCTTT.

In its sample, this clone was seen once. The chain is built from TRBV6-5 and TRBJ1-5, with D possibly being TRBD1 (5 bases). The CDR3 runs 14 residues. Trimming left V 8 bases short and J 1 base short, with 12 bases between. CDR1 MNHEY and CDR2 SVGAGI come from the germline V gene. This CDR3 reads CASWRGGSNQPQHF. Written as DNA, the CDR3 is TGTGCCAGCTGGAGGGGCGGGAGCAATCAGCCCCAGCATTTT.

CDR3 DNA sequence: TGTGCCAGCAGCTTAGCCGGGAGAGCCCACGAGCAGTACTTC. It codes for CASSLAGRAHEQYF. The rearrangement joins TRBV11-2 to TRBJ2-7, with TRBD2 as a possible D gene (6 bases). The ends were cut back, 1 base at V and 5 bases at J, with 12 bases in the middle. This CDR3 region has 14 residues. Germline V gives CDR1 SGHAT, CDR2 FQNNGV.

This CDR3 is CAWSVQNPGELFF. CDR3 nucleotides: TGTGCCTGGAGTGTACAAAATCCAGGGGAGCTGTTTTTT. The chain couples TRBV30 to TRBJ2-2, with D hard to call. The CDR3 has 13 residues. Germline V gene lookup returns CDR1 GTSNPN and CDR2 SVGIG (reference sequence). Trimming took off 0 bases at V and 8 bases at J, with 10 bases between the two ends.

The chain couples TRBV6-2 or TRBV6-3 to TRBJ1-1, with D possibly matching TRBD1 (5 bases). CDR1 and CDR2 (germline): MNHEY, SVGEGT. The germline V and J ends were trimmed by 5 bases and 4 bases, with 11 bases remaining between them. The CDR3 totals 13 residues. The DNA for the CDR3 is TGTGCCAGCAGTGGACAAGGTATCACTGAAGCTTTCTTT. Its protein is CASSGQGITEAFF.

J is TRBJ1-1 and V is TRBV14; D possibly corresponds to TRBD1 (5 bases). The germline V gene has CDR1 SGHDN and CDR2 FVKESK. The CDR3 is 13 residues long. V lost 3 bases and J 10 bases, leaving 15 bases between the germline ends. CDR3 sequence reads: CASSHRGGMAAFF. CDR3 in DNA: TGTGCCAGCAGCCATCGCGGGGGAATGGCAGCTTTCTTT.

CDR3 amino acids: CASSSRLYEQYF. The CDR3 nucleotides are TGTGCCAGCAGTTCCCGACTCTACGAGCAGTACTTC. The chain couples TRBV12-3 or TRBV12-4 to TRBJ2-7; no clear D. The CDR3 length is 12 residues. V was pared by 4 bases and J by 3 bases, with 7 bases between.

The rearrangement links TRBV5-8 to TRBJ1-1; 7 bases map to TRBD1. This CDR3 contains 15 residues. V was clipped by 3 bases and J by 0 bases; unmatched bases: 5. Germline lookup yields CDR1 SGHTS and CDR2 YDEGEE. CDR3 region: CASSWGTALNTEAFF. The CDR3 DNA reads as TGTGCCAGCAGCTGGGGGACAGCACTGAACACTGAAGCTTTCTTT.

The CDR3 nucleotides are TGTGCCAGCAACCCAGGGGTAGCGGGACATCTCATATACAATGAGCAGTTCTTC. Translating gives CASNPGVAGHLIYNEQFF. The chain uses TRBV6-2 or TRBV6-3 and TRBJ2-1; TRBD2 agrees at 8 bases. Germline V gene sequence: CDR1 MNHEY, CDR2 SVGEGT. The ends lost 7 bases at V and 4 bases at J; junction bases unmatched: 18. CDR3 length: 18 amino acids.

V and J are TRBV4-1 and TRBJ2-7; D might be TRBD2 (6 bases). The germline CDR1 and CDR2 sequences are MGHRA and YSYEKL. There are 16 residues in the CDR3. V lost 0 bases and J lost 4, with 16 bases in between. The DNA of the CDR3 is TGCGCCAGCAGCCAAGACCCGGGACTCCTAGAATACGAGCAGTACTTC. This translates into CASSQDPGLLEYEQYF.

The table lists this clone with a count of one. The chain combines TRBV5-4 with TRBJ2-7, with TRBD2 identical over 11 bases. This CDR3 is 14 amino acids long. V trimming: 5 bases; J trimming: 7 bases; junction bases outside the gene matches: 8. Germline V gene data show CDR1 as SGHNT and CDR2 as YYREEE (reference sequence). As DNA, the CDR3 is TGTGCCAGCAGTCTAACTAGCGGGAGTAGAGAGCAGTACTTC. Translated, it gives CASSLTSGSREQYF.

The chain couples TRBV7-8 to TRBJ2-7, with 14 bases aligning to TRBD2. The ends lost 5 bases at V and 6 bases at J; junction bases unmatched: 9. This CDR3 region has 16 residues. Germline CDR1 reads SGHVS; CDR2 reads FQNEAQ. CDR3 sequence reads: CASSPTPGLAGVEQYF. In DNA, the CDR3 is TGTGCCAGCAGCCCAACTCCGGGACTAGCGGGAGTCGAGCAGTACTTC. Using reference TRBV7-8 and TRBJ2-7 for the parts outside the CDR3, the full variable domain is GAGVSQSPRYKVAKRGQDVALRCDPISGHVSLFWYQQALGQGPEFLTYFQNEAQLDKSGLPSDRFFAERPEGSVSTLKIQRTQQEDSAVYLCASSPTPGLAGVEQYFGPGTRLTVT.

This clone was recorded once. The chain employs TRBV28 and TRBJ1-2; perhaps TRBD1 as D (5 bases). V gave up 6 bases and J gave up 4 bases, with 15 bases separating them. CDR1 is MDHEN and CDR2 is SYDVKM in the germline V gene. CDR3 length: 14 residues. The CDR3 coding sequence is TGTGCCAGCAGCCCTCAGGGCCCAGGCTATGGCTACACCTTC. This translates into CASSPQGPGYGYTF.

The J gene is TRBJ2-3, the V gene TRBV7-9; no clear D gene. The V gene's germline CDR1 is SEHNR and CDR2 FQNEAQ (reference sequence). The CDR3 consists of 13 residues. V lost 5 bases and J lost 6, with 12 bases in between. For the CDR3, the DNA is TGTGCCAGCAGCACCCACCTCGGGGATACGCAGTATTTT. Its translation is CASSTHLGDTQYF.